The clone carrying this TCR beta chain was seen only a few times. Via MiXCR, TCRdb re-called the RT-PCR reads, giving one row per CDR3 protein. The sample lists about 680,000 distinct CDR3 sequences; 13% to 15% were seen once. Trimming cost V 4 bases and J 5 bases; bases outside gene matches: 11. Germline CDR1 and CDR2: MNHEY and SVGEGT. CDR3 length equals 16 residues. The source of this sequence is a female donor in good health, serving as a healthy control. Sequences were obtained from memory CD4+ T cells from blood. The chain employs TRBV6-2 or TRBV6-3 and TRBJ2-1, with 7 bases identical to TRBD1. The CDR3: CASSLYRGQGDNEQFF. CDR3 in DNA: TGTGCCAGCAGTTTGTACAGGGGCCAGGGGGACAATGAGCAGTTCTTC.